This T cell receptor beta chain appears in the sequencing data of a study of T-cell reconstitution after alpha-beta-depleted transplantation in children. Points from the study as a whole: Newly generated T cells supplied most T-cell counts and diversity one year post-transplant. About two months after transplant, alpha-beta T cells reportedly came from several hundred expanded graft clones. For some patients, TCRbeta diversity was high at day 60 because of recipient T cells and thymic progenitors that survived.

Preparation of the TCRbeta library used unique molecular identifiers. TCRdb fed the PCR reads into MiXCR, producing one record per CDR3 protein. The sample lists about 580,000 distinct CDR3 sequences; 20% to 25% were seen once. Trimming shortened V by 0 bases and J by 3 bases, and 11 bases separated the two germline ends. CDR1 is MNHEY, CDR2 SVGEGT, per germline. The CDR3 has 15 amino acids. A remark on this clonotype: Its antigen is still unknown.

This specimen consisted of PBMCs, mostly from graft donor cells, obtained 360 days after TCRalphabeta/CD19-depleted stem cell transplant. V is TRBV6-2 or TRBV6-3 and J is TRBJ1-2; D call uncertain. This sequence was found in a boy under three years old who had a stem cell transplant for acute myeloid leukemia, so the T cells may come from the graft donor. The CDR3 sequence is CASSYSARPYYGYTF. CDR3 in DNA: TGTGCCAGCAGTTACTCTGCCAGACCTTACTATGGCTACACCTTC.